These 18 T cell receptor beta chains share one sample of origin, sequenced in a study of T cell changes during pregnancy in multiple sclerosis. The data were produced by immunoSEQ multiplex PCR, yet TCRdb's version contains in-frame clones alone and is incomplete. The sample has more than 90,000 clones, more than 85% seen once. The sample here was peripheral blood, taken in the first trimester of pregnancy. These receptors came from a female donor with multiple sclerosis, enrolled in a pregnancy study.

Comment on this clone: One end of the junction is discordant with germline, which a read error may explain. This chain joins TRBV4-1 and TRBJ2-3; possible D gene TRBD1, 7 bases. CDR3 length equals 16 residues. Germline V gene lookup returns CDR1 MGHRA and CDR2 YSYEKL. CDR3 in DNA: TGCGCCAGCAGCCAAGAGAGGGCGGGGTGGACAGGTACGCAGTATTTT. This gives the protein CASSQERAGWTGTQYF.

The CDR3 region is CASSFISGQGNGYTF. The CDR3 DNA is TGCGCCAGCAGCTTTATCTCGGGACAGGGAAATGGCTACACCTTC. The J gene is TRBJ1-2, the V gene TRBV5-1; the match to TRBD1 covers 9 bases. Germline V gene data show CDR1 as SGHRS and CDR2 as YFSETQ. After removal of 2 bases from V and 6 bases from J, the junction contained 8 bases not matched to a gene. This CDR3 region has 15 residues.

J is TRBJ2-7 and V is TRBV4-3; the D is unclear. The CDR3 covers 15 residues. Germline V gene data show CDR1 as LGHNA and CDR2 as YSLEER. V dropped 0 bases and J dropped 2 bases, with 11 bases sitting between them. The chain's CDR3 is CASSQEAPQPYEQYF. The CDR3 coding sequence is TGCGCCAGCAGCCAAGAGGCACCGCAACCCTACGAGCAGTACTTC.

The rearrangement links TRBV27 to TRBJ2-3; TRBD2 aligns across 7 bases. Germline loops: CDR1 MNHEY, CDR2 SMNVEV (reference sequence). The CDR3 is 13 amino acids. After removal of 3 bases from V and 8 bases from J, the junction contained 5 bases not matched to a gene. DNA for the CDR3: TGTGCCAGCAGTTTGTCGCCGGGAGGTACGCAGTATTTT. Its protein product is CASSLSPGGTQYF.

The chain has TRBV5-4 and TRBJ2-7, with D uncertain. CDR1 is SGHNT and CDR2 is YYREEE in the germline V gene (reference sequence). The CDR3 has 11 amino acids. Trimming took 2 bases from V and 6 from J, leaving 6 bases between them. CDR3: CASSFASEQYF. The CDR3 region has the DNA TGTGCCAGCAGCTTTGCCAGCGAGCAGTACTTC.

J is TRBJ1-1 and V is TRBV6-5; a possible D gene is TRBD1 (6 bases). The CDR3 extends over 15 amino acids. V was trimmed by 0 bases and J by 1 base, leaving 9 bases between them. The germline gives CDR1 MNHEY, CDR2 SVGAGI. The CDR3 sequence: CASSYSTQGNTEAFF. The CDR3 DNA sequence: TGTGCCAGCAGTTACTCGACACAGGGGAACACTGAAGCTTTCTTT.

The gene calls are TRBV6-5 and TRBJ2-3; perhaps TRBD1 as D (5 bases). Trimming pared 6 bases from V and 5 bases from J, leaving 18 bases between. The CDR3 runs to 15 residues. Per the germline V gene, CDR1 is MNHEY and CDR2 is SVGAGI. The CDR3 DNA reads as TGTGCCAGCAGCCCCATTGTCCAGGGAAGAGATACGCAGTATTTT. Its translation: CASSPIVQGRDTQYF.

This clone was detected only once. The chain employs TRBV11-2 and TRBJ1-1, with TRBD1 matching over 7 bases. CDR1 and CDR2 (germline): SGHAT, FQNNGV. V shed 1 base and J 0 bases; nucleotides not matched to a gene: 2. The CDR3 totals 15 residues. DNA for the CDR3: TGTGCCAGCAGCTTAGCGACAGGGATGAACACTGAAGCTTTCTTT. Amino acid sequence: CASSLATGMNTEAFF.

The V gene is TRBV2, the J gene TRBJ2-5, with 7 bases lining up with TRBD2. V lost 7 bases to trimming and J lost 3 bases; unmatched junction nucleotides: 5. The germline CDR1 and CDR2 sequences are SNHLY and FYNNEI. CDR3 length: 13 residues. The DNA for the CDR3 is TGTGCCAGCAAGTCCAGCGGGGAAGAGACCCAGTACTTC. It specifies CASKSSGEETQYF.

The rearrangement uses TRBV4-1 and TRBJ1-1; D might be TRBD1 (6 bases). The CDR3 covers 12 residues. CDR1 is MGHRA and CDR2 is YSYEKL in the germline V gene. V was shortened by 7 bases and J by 6 bases, with 12 bases between the two germline ends. The CDR3, as DNA: TGCGCCAGCATGGGGGCGCGTGCTGAAGCTTTCTTT. Its protein is CASMGARAEAFF.

The genes are TRBV27 and TRBJ2-5, with TRBD2 as a possible D gene (7 bases). V lost 1 base and J 4 bases, leaving 31 bases between the germline ends. This CDR3 comprises 21 residues. Per the germline V gene, CDR1 is MNHEY and CDR2 is SMNVEV (reference sequence). DNA of the CDR3: TGTGCCAGCAGTTTATTGGGTCTCGGTGGGTATGGGGGCGGGAGAGGAGAGACCCAGTACTTC. Translating it yields CASSLLGLGGYGGGRGETQYF.

This chain joins TRBV10-3 and TRBJ2-3, with TRBD2 matching 14 bases. The junction had 12 bases not matched to a gene; V was cut back by 8 bases and J by 5 bases. There are 17 residues in the CDR3. Germline V gene data show CDR1 as ENHRY and CDR2 as SYGVKD. CDR3 sequence (DNA): TGTGCCATCCGGGCGGGACTAGCGGGAGAGGGTAAAGATACGCAGTATTTT. This translates into CAIRAGLAGEGKDTQYF.

This rearrangement joins TRBV5-6 to TRBJ2-7; D gene ambiguous. The CDR3 is 14 residues long. Germline V gives CDR1 SGHDT, CDR2 YYEEEE. Between the trimmed V and J ends, which lost 2 bases and 7 bases, there was a span of 16 bases. The CDR3 DNA follows: TGTGCCAGCAGCTTAGTCGGCGGCGGTCGGGAGCAGTACTTC. Its translation: CASSLVGGGREQYF. Full variable domain (missing parts from reference TRBV5-6 and TRBJ2-7): DAGVTQSPTHLIKTRGQQVTLRCSPKSGHDTVSWYQQALGQGPQFIFQYYEEEERQRGNFPDRFSGHQFPNYSSELNVNALLLGDSALYLCASSLVGGGREQYFGPGTRLTVT.

The rearrangement joins TRBV23-1 to TRBJ2-1; unclear D gene. TRBV23-1 is flagged as an ORF with uncertain function. Trimming took 0 bases from V and 5 from J, leaving 20 bases between them. This CDR3 region has 18 residues. The chain's CDR3 is CASSQSPALKLIDNEQFF. CDR3 in DNA: TGCGCCAGCAGTCAATCCCCCGCCCTTAAGCTCATCGACAATGAGCAGTTCTTC.

The chain combines TRBV28 with TRBJ2-5; 9 bases line up with TRBD1. The CDR3 contains 15 residues. Trimming cost V 6 bases and J 2 bases; bases outside gene matches: 7. Germline V lookup: CDR1 MDHEN, CDR2 SYDVKM. The DNA for the CDR3 is TGTGCCAGCAGCCTAACAGGGGGCCCTCAAGAGACCCAGTACTTC. Its translation: CASSLTGGPQETQYF.

This clone appeared a few times. This rearrangement joins TRBV5-1 to TRBJ1-2, with 7 bases aligning to TRBD1. The V segment lost 3 bases and the J segment 2 bases; nucleotides outside the gene matches: 10. The CDR3 covers 16 residues. Germline-derived CDR1 and CDR2 are SGHRS and YFSETQ. The CDR3 loop is CASSSRDSPKNYGYTF. The CDR3 DNA reads TGCGCCAGCAGCTCCCGGGACAGTCCGAAGAACTATGGCTACACCTTC.

The chain recombines TRBV7-9 with TRBJ1-2; D unresolved. V was shortened by 6 bases and J by 8 bases, with 10 bases between the two germline ends. Germline values: CDR1 SEHNR, CDR2 FQNEAQ (reference sequence). The CDR3 has 11 amino acids. DNA for the CDR3: TGTGCCAGCAGTTTTTTAGTGGGCTACACCTTC. Its translation: CASSFLVGYTF.

The chain recombines TRBV10-1 with TRBJ2-7; tentative D call: TRBD1 (6 bases). This CDR3 has 15 amino acids. Trimming removed 0 bases from V and 0 bases from J, with 9 bases in between. Germline V CDR1 and CDR2: WNHNN, SYGVQD (reference sequence). CDR3 amino acids: CASSESEGVSYEQYF. As DNA, the CDR3 is TGCGCCAGCAGTGAGTCAGAGGGGGTCTCCTACGAGCAGTACTTC.